One and the same sample provided the 8 T cell receptor beta chains below, sequenced in a study of blood T cell repertoires in COVID-19. Clones were read by immunoSEQ multiplex PCR, and TCRdb kept only the in-frame ones, dropping some. The sample shows approximately 100,000 clones, more than 75% of them seen only once. What was sequenced was peripheral blood. These receptors were collected from a woman aged 70 to 79 with acute or convalescent COVID-19.

The chain recombines TRBV24-1 with TRBJ2-2; 7 nucleotides line up with TRBD2. Germline CDR1 reads KGHDR; CDR2 reads SFDVKD. The CDR3 has 13 residues. Germline trimming cut 9 bases from V and 4 bases from J; bases unmatched to any gene: 4. This CDR3 is CATLGGTTGELFF. CDR3 nucleotide sequence: TGTGCCACCTTGGGAGGGACCACCGGGGAGCTGTTTTTT.

The CDR3 nucleotides read TGTGCCAGCAGCTTAGACCCCTCCGCTGAAGCTTTCTTT. It codes for CASSLDPSAEAFF. J is TRBJ1-1 and V is TRBV11-3; D is ambiguous. Trimming removed 0 bases at V and 6 bases at J, with 8 bases between. The CDR3 has 13 amino acids. Germline values: CDR1 SGHNT, CDR2 YENEEA.

The V gene is TRBV29-1, the J gene TRBJ2-1, with 8 bases aligning to TRBD1. This CDR3 is 12 amino acids long. Germline V CDR1 and CDR2: SQVTM, ANQGSEA. The V segment lost 3 bases and the J segment 8 bases; nucleotides outside the gene matches: 3. Written as DNA, the CDR3 is TGCAGCGTTGAGGAGACAGGGGATGAGCAGTTCTTC. Residues: CSVEETGDEQFF.

The chain has TRBV3-1 (or the pseudogene TRBV3-2) and TRBJ2-5; D perhaps matches TRBD2 (6 bases). Deletions cut 7 bases from V and 5 bases from J, with 14 bases between. The CDR3 is 13 residues long. Germline loops: CDR1 LGHDT, CDR2 YNNKEL (reference sequence). This CDR3 reads CASTPPGGETQYF. Written as DNA, the CDR3 is TGTGCCAGCACTCCCCCTGGAGGGGAGACCCAGTACTTC.

This sequence joins TRBV30 and TRBJ1-6; no firm D call. There are 15 residues in the CDR3. Per germline, CDR1 GTSNPN and CDR2 SVGIG (reference sequence). The V and J ends lost 0 bases and 9 bases respectively, with 15 bases between them. The CDR3 nucleotides are TGTGCCTGGAGTGTCCCAGGTATAGGATCTTCACCCCTCCACTTT. Residues: CAWSVPGIGSSPLHF.

This clone was seen many times. The gene calls are TRBV2 and TRBJ2-5; tentative D call: TRBD1 (6 bases). CDR1 SNHLY and CDR2 FYNNEI come from the germline V gene. V lost 5 bases and J lost 5, with 12 bases in between. The CDR3 runs 13 residues. DNA for the CDR3: TGTGCCAGCAGTACAGGGATGGAGGAGACCCAGTACTTC. Amino acid sequence: CASSTGMEETQYF.

V usage is TRBV6-2 or TRBV6-3 and J usage is TRBJ2-5, with 7 bases fitting TRBD2. Losses at the gene ends were 0 bases for V and 13 bases for J; bases not matched to a gene: 8. The CDR3 contains 13 residues. Per germline, CDR1 MNHEY and CDR2 SVGEGT. CDR3 in amino acids: CASSYSSGSGLYF. DNA of the CDR3: TGTGCCAGCAGTTACTCGAGCGGTAGCGGGCTGTACTTC.

The rearrangement uses TRBV25-1 and TRBJ1-1, with TRBD1 identical over 11 bases. The germline gives CDR1 MGHDK, CDR2 SYGVNS. This CDR3 contains 16 residues. V dropped 4 bases and J dropped 7; count of bases not matched to a gene: 11. The CDR3 here is CASSGIRDRGDGEAFF. DNA of the CDR3: TGTGCCAGCAGTGGAATCAGGGACAGGGGGGATGGTGAAGCTTTCTTT.